Below, 29 T cell receptor beta chains from the same sample are listed, as sequenced in a study of blood T cells in healthy people across ages. Primed by a sample-barcoded 5' primer and a J-beta primer mix, a second PCR proceeded for about 7 to 11 cycles. TCRdb re-called the 5' RACE reads through MiXCR, storing one row per CDR3 protein. The table includes hundreds of thousands of distinct CDR3 sequences, approximately 44% detected once. Sequencing was done on a sample of blood. The source is a man in his sixties in good health.

The chain employs TRBV7-9 and TRBJ2-7; D gene ambiguous. V was clipped by 5 bases and J by 0 bases, with 17 bases between them. The V gene's germline CDR1 is SEHNR and CDR2 FQNEAQ (reference sequence). The CDR3 covers 16 residues. CDR3 residues: CASSGPGVRNSYEQYF. CDR3 sequence (DNA): TGTGCCAGCAGCGGGCCGGGTGTGAGGAACTCCTACGAGCAGTACTTC.

V usage is TRBV7-9 and J usage is TRBJ2-7, with 9 nucleotides matching TRBD2. With 1 base clipped from V and 5 bases from J, the junction kept 6 bases outside the gene matches. CDR1 and CDR2 (germline): SEHNR, FQNEAQ (reference sequence). The length of the CDR3 is 15 residues. CDR3 nucleotide sequence: TGTGCCAGCAGCTTAGGGACTAGCGCCGGAAACGAGCAGTACTTC. Translation: CASSLGTSAGNEQYF.

This clonotype showed up just once. This chain links TRBV25-1 with TRBJ1-2; D gene uncertain. The CDR3 consists of 15 residues. V dropped 4 bases and J dropped 4 bases, with 16 bases sitting between them. CDR1 is MGHDK and CDR2 is SYGVNS in the germline V gene. The CDR3 spells CASSGESVGLYGYTF. CDR3 bases: TGTGCCAGCAGTGGGGAATCGGTAGGACTCTATGGCTACACCTTC.

This clonotype was found many times. The chain has TRBV4-1 and TRBJ2-7; D possibly corresponds to TRBD2 (5 bases). V dropped 1 base and J dropped 0 bases, with 13 bases sitting between them. Germline V gives CDR1 MGHRA, CDR2 YSYEKL. The CDR3 extends over 16 amino acids. CDR3 amino acids: CASSQGRTGYSYEQYF. Here the CDR3 DNA reads TGCGCCAGCAGCCAAGGTCGGACGGGGTACTCCTACGAGCAGTACTTC.

The table lists this clonotype with a count of one. The DNA of the CDR3 is TGTGCCAGCAGCGTAGGGGGCCAGAATTCACCCCTCCACTTT. Protein sequence: CASSVGGQNSPLHF. The V call is TRBV7-8, the J call TRBJ1-6; 7 bases are a match to TRBD1. The CDR3 extends over 14 amino acids. The V and J ends lost 5 bases and 7 bases, in that order; junction bases with no gene match: 5. The germline CDR1 and CDR2 sequences are SGHVS and FQNEAQ.

This sequence joins TRBV18 and TRBJ1-3; the D is unclear. There are 14 residues in the CDR3. The V end was cut by 3 bases, the J end by 0 bases, with 6 bases between. Per the germline V gene, CDR1 is KGHSH and CDR2 is LQKENI. As DNA, the CDR3 is TGTGCCAGCTCACCGAATTACTCTGGAAACACCATATATTTT. Its translation is CASSPNYSGNTIYF.

This clonotype was detected ten times or more. The chain employs TRBV29-1 and TRBJ2-4; TRBD1 matches at 10 bases. CDR1 and CDR2 from the germline V gene are SQVTM and ANQGSEA. Trimming removed 1 base from V and 8 bases from J; junction bases left unmatched: 8. This CDR3 comprises 15 residues. The CDR3 sequence: CSVEGGTGVGDIQYF. The CDR3 DNA sequence: TGCAGCGTTGAAGGCGGGACAGGGGTAGGGGACATTCAGTACTTC.

This clonotype was detected a few times. The chain uses TRBV28 and TRBJ2-7; 9 bases match TRBD2. Trimming took 7 bases from V and 3 from J; bases not matched to a gene: 4. The CDR3 runs 13 residues. The V gene's germline CDR1 is MDHEN and CDR2 SYDVKM. CDR3 amino acids: CASTAGGFYEQYF. The DNA for the CDR3 is TGTGCCAGCACTGCGGGGGGGTTCTACGAGCAGTACTTC.

This chain links TRBV7-9 with TRBJ1-1; D is perhaps TRBD1 (5 bases). Trimming removed 8 bases from V and 0 bases from J, with 13 bases in between. CDR3 length equals 14 residues. Germline V gives CDR1 SEHNR, CDR2 FQNEAQ (reference sequence). The CDR3 sequence is CASLLRGMNTEAFF. The CDR3 DNA sequence: TGTGCCAGCCTATTACGGGGGATGAACACTGAAGCTTTCTTT.

The V call is TRBV30, the J call TRBJ2-1, with D possibly TRBD2 on 6 matching bases. The CDR3 has 15 amino acids. Trimming stripped 2 bases from V and 3 bases from J, with 14 bases between. Germline CDR1 is GTSNPN and CDR2 is SVGIG (reference sequence). In DNA form, the CDR3 reads TGTGCCTGGAGTAAAGTGGGCGGGGACTACAATGAGCAGTTCTTC. Its translation: CAWSKVGGDYNEQFF.

This clonotype has a single count. This chain joins TRBV27 and TRBJ1-3; D remains ambiguous. The CDR3 consists of 15 residues. The germline V gene encodes CDR1 MNHEY and CDR2 SMNVEV (reference sequence). V was trimmed by 7 bases and J by 0 bases, leaving 13 bases between them. The CDR3: CASKKSQFSGNTIYF. The CDR3 DNA reads TGTGCCAGCAAAAAAAGCCAGTTCTCTGGAAACACCATATATTTT.

The chain couples TRBV5-6 to TRBJ2-1, with 10 bases that match TRBD1. V lost 8 bases and J lost 9; bases outside the gene matches: 8. CDR1 and CDR2 (germline): SGHDT, YYEEEE. This CDR3 is 13 amino acids long. CDR3 in amino acids: CASFRQGAREQFF. The CDR3 DNA sequence: TGTGCCAGTTTTCGACAGGGGGCGCGTGAGCAGTTCTTC.

J is TRBJ2-6 and V is TRBV27; 7 bases match TRBD1. V trimming: 7 bases; J trimming: 2 bases; junction bases outside the gene matches: 8. The germline CDR1 and CDR2 sequences are MNHEY and SMNVEV (reference sequence). The CDR3 consists of 16 residues. Here the CDR3 reads CASTLITGAGANVLTF. The CDR3 DNA reads as TGTGCCAGCACCCTAATCACAGGGGCTGGGGCCAACGTCCTGACTTTC.

The V call is TRBV6-6, the J call TRBJ1-1; D may be TRBD1 (5 bases). Trimming removed 5 bases from V and 0 bases from J, with 10 bases in between. The CDR3 consists of 14 residues. Germline CDR1 reads MNHNY; CDR2 reads SVGAGI (reference sequence). CDR3 amino acids: CASSGAGMNTEAFF. The CDR3, as DNA: TGTGCCAGCAGTGGGGCAGGGATGAACACTGAAGCTTTCTTT.

The chain carries TRBV29-1 and TRBJ1-2, with unresolved D. V dropped 3 bases and J dropped 6 bases, with 8 bases sitting between them. The germline gives CDR1 SQVTM, CDR2 ANQGSEA. The CDR3 covers 11 residues. The CDR3 DNA reads TGCAGCGTTGAGACCGGCGATGGCTACACCTTC. Its translation is CSVETGDGYTF.

The chain is built from TRBV6-5 and TRBJ1-2; weak D call: TRBD1 (5 bases). The CDR3 loop spans 13 amino acids. Trimming stripped 6 bases from V and 8 bases from J, with 16 bases between. Per germline, CDR1 MNHEY and CDR2 SVGAGI. For the CDR3, the DNA is TGTGCCAGCAGATCTGGGCAGGGAGGAGGCTACACCTTC. Amino acids: CASRSGQGGGYTF.

The chain links TRBV27 to TRBJ1-6, with 7 bases fitting TRBD1. Trimming took 7 bases from V and 10 from J; bases not matched to a gene: 13. Germline lookup yields CDR1 MNHEY and CDR2 SMNVEV (reference sequence). The CDR3 spans 15 residues. The CDR3 region is CASNSRQGGASPLHF. The CDR3 coding sequence is TGTGCCAGCAACTCACGACAGGGTGGGGCATCACCCCTCCACTTT.

This clonotype was detected a few times. The rearrangement links TRBV3-1 to TRBJ2-4, with a possible D match to TRBD2 (6 bases). With 0 bases removed from V and 5 bases from J, the gap between germline ends came to 11 bases. CDR1 is LGHDT and CDR2 is YNNKEL in the germline V gene (reference sequence). This CDR3 comprises 15 residues. CDR3 DNA: TGTGCCAGCAGCCAAGATAAGCGGGCGGAAAACATTCAGTACTTC. It translates to CASSQDKRAENIQYF.

This clonotype was picked up a small number of times. The chain carries TRBV10-3 and TRBJ2-3, with D tentatively TRBD2 (5 bases). The ends were cut back, 6 bases at V and 5 bases at J, with 9 bases in the middle. Germline CDR1 is ENHRY and CDR2 is SYGVKD. The CDR3 runs 12 residues. The CDR3 protein is CAIRTAGDTQYF. Here the CDR3 DNA reads TGTGCCATCAGGACGGCGGGAGATACGCAGTATTTT.

This clonotype was picked up a small number of times. V gene TRBV14 combines with J gene TRBJ2-7, with 7 nucleotides matching TRBD2. V lost 0 bases and J lost 2; bases outside the gene matches: 1. The germline V gene encodes CDR1 SGHDN and CDR2 FVKESK. The CDR3 contains 14 residues. CDR3: CASSQDLAAYEQYF. CDR3 nucleotide sequence: TGTGCCAGCAGCCAAGATCTAGCGGCCTACGAGCAGTACTTC.

This clonotype was recorded a few times. V gene TRBV6-2 or TRBV6-3 combines with J gene TRBJ2-1; 9 bases are shared with TRBD2. This CDR3 has 17 residues. Germline lookup yields CDR1 MNHEY and CDR2 SVGEGT. Losses at the gene ends were 5 bases for V and 9 bases for J; bases not matched to a gene: 17. CDR3 loop: CASSPYLPGLAAGEQFF. The DNA for the CDR3 is TGTGCCAGCAGTCCCTATCTACCGGGACTAGCAGCCGGTGAGCAGTTCTTC.

The CDR3 reads CASSPSAGAQYF. CDR3 sequence (DNA): TGTGCCAGCAGCCCGAGCGCTGGGGCCCAGTACTTC. This sequence joins TRBV7-2 and TRBJ2-7; the D gene is possibly TRBD1 (5 bases). Looked up from germline, CDR1 is SGHTA and CDR2 is FQGNSA. There are 12 residues in the CDR3. Trimming shortened V by 5 bases and J by 10 bases, and 15 bases separated the two germline ends.

In its sample, this clonotype was seen a few times. The chain recombines TRBV20-1 with TRBJ2-5; perhaps TRBD2 as D (5 bases). Germline lookup yields CDR1 DFQATT and CDR2 SNEGSKA (reference sequence). The V end lost 1 base, the J end lost 5 bases, and 11 bases lay between the germline ends. The CDR3 is 13 residues long. CDR3 bases: TGCAGTGCTAGAGTGGGTACGGGGGAGACCCAGTACTTC. Translated, it gives CSARVGTGETQYF.

The chain couples TRBV7-2 to TRBJ2-7; 11 bases fit TRBD2. CDR3 length: 15 amino acids. Germline loops: CDR1 SGHTA, CDR2 FQGNSA. V was clipped by 4 bases and J by 0 bases; unmatched bases: 2. CDR3 nucleotide sequence: TGTGCCAGCAGCTATAGCGGGGGGGCCTCCTACGAGCAGTACTTC. This sequence encodes CASSYSGGASYEQYF.

A word on this clonotype: Possible read error: a much larger clone is one base away. The chain has TRBV28 and TRBJ2-7, with 7 bases matching TRBD1. Germline CDR1 reads MDHEN; CDR2 reads SYDVKM. Germline trimming cut 6 bases from V and 1 base from J; bases unmatched to any gene: 12. This CDR3 contains 16 residues. CDR3 sequence: CASSPRGRGTSYEQYF. The CDR3 DNA reads TGTGCCAGCAGCCCAAGGGGCAGGGGGACGTCCTACGAGCAGTACTTC.

Turning to this clonotype: Relative to the germline gene, one junction end is altered; a read error may explain this. The chain recombines TRBV20-1 with TRBJ2-3; D may match TRBD1 or TRBD2 (5 bases each). The CDR3 length is 15 residues. Germline V gives CDR1 DFQATT, CDR2 SNEGSKA (reference sequence). The CDR3 loop reads CSALGWRSSTGTQYF. The DNA of the CDR3 is TGCAGTGCTCTAGGGTGGAGGTCCAGCACAGGTACGCAGTATTTT.

A note on this clonotype: One end of the junction varies from germline; a read error may be responsible. The genes are TRBV20-1 and TRBJ2-7; a possible D gene is TRBD2 (6 bases). There are 13 residues in the CDR3. The V gene's germline CDR1 is DFQATT and CDR2 SNEGSKA (reference sequence). Written as DNA, the CDR3 is TGCAGTGCTAGACGGGGGAGCTCCTACGGGCAGTACTTC. As protein: CSARRGSSYGQYF.

This chain connects TRBV10-3 to TRBJ2-7, with 15 nucleotides matching TRBD2. The last part of the DNA fits TRBJ2-5 better; the J call may be wrong. The V gene's germline CDR1 is ENHRY and CDR2 SYGVKD. This CDR3 comprises 22 residues. The CDR3 reads CAISVSPGLAGGLLTRQETQYF. The CDR3 DNA follows: TGTGCCATCAGTGTGTCCCCCGGACTAGCGGGGGGGCTCCTAACCCGACAAGAGACCCAGTACTTC.

The J gene is TRBJ2-5, the V gene TRBV12-3 or TRBV12-4; 8 positions agree with TRBD1. J was trimmed by 5 bases and V by 6 bases; bases with no gene match: 14. The CDR3 consists of 16 residues. The CDR3 DNA follows: TGTGCCAGCAGCCAAACTGGGACAGGATCGTGGGAGACCCAGTACTTC. Translated, it gives CASSQTGTGSWETQYF.